This record looks at one T cell receptor (beta chain) sequence and its context. TCRdb fed the RT-PCR reads into MiXCR, producing one record per CDR3 protein. The table records about 160,000 distinct CDR3 sequences, about two fifths of them present only once. The data were obtained in a study of patients and donors after allogeneic stem cell transplantation. Germline-derived CDR1 and CDR2 are SQVTM and ANQGSEA. The J segment lost 5 bases and the V segment lost 7 bases, leaving 5 bases of the junction unmatched. The CDR3 extends over 12 amino acids. The chain carries TRBV29-1 and TRBJ2-5, with 9 bases that match TRBD1. The sample consisted of blood, either unsorted or a sorted T cell fraction (not recorded which). The sequence was collected from a human donor who was either an allogeneic HSCT recipient or a stem cell or donor lymphocyte infusion donor (not recorded which). It is not recorded whose cells these are; they may come from a transplant donor. This CDR3 is CSATGGGETQYF. The CDR3 region has the DNA TGCAGCGCAACAGGGGGCGGCGAGACCCAGTACTTC.